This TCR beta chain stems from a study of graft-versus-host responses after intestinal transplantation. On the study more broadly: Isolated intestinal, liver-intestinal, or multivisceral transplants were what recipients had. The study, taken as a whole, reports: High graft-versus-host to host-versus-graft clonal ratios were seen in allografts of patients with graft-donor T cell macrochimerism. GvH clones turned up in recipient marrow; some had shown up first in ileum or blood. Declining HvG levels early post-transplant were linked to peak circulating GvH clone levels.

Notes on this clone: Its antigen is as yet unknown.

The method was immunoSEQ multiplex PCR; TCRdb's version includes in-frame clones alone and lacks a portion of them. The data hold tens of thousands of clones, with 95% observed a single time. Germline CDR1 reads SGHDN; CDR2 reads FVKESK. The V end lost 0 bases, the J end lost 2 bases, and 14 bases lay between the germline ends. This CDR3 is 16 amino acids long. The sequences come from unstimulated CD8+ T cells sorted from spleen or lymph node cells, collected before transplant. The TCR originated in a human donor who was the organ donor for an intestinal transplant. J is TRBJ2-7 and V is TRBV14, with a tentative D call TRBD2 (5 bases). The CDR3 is CASSQDRGHSPYEQYF. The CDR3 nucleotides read TGTGCCAGCAGCCAAGATAGAGGGCACTCTCCCTACGAGCAGTACTTC.